This T cell receptor (beta chain) was recovered during a study of blood T cell repertoires in COVID-19. V was cut by 0 bases and J by 1 base, with 5 bases left in between. The CDR3 length is 14 residues. Germline lookup yields CDR1 SGHRS and CDR2 YFSETQ. Assay: immunoSEQ multiplex PCR; the TCRdb copy retains only in-frame clones and omits some. The top ten hold approximately 4.2% of the sample, which has 110,000 or so clones, more than 80% seen once. The material sequenced was peripheral blood. The TCR originated in a woman in her forties or fifties with acute or convalescent COVID-19. This chain uses TRBV5-1 with TRBJ2-1, with TRBD2 as a possible D gene (5 bases). The CDR3 is CASSLGGSYNEQFF. As DNA, the CDR3 is TGCGCCAGCAGCTTGGGAGGGTCCTACAATGAGCAGTTCTTC.